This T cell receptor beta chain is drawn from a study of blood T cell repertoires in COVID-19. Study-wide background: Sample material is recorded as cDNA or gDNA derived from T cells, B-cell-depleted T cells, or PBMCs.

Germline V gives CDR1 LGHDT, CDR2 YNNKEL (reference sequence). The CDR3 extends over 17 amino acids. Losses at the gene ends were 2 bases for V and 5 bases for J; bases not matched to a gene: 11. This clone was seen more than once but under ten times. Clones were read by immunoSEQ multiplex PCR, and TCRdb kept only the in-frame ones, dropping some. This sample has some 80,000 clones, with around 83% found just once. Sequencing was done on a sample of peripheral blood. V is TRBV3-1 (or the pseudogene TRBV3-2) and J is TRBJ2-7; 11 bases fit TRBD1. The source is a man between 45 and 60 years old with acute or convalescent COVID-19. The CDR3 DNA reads TGTGCCAGCAGCCAATACCTATATCAGGGACAGGGGGACGAGCAGTACTTC. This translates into CASSQYLYQGQGDEQYF.